This T cell receptor (beta chain) was observed in a study of T cell clusters in autoimmune cytopenias. Regarding the study as a whole: Clustering suggested that physiological T cell clusters were missing in primary autoimmune cytopenia patients.

The CDR3 contains 14 residues. TRB rearrangements were amplified by touch-down multiplex PCR with mixed TRB-A/B primers. TCRdb reprocessed the multiplex PCR reads; each CDR3 protein has one entry and no DNA is given. The listing contains thousands of distinct CDR3 sequences. Each sample's input was about 270 ng genomic DNA, some 38,000 genome equivalents. Remarks on this clonotype: Its antigen is not known.

Sequencing input: peripheral blood. This TCR was sampled from a human donor with an autoimmune cytopenia or autoimmune hepatitis (not recorded which). The chain uses TRBV12-3 or TRBV12-4 and TRBJ1-1; TCRdb lists TRBD1, though no DNA is available to test this call. The chain's CDR3 is CASSLLQGGTEAFF.